These 15 T cell receptor beta chains were all obtained from the same sample, sequenced in a study of breast tumors, draining lymph nodes, adjacent tissues. Axillary draining lymph nodes of breast cancer patients supplied the node samples. One entry per CDR3 protein results from TCRdb running MiXCR on the multiplex PCR reads. The table has under 250,000 distinct CDR3 sequences, about 30% seen once. The sequenced material came from axillary lymph node tissue. The receptors come from a female donor with breast cancer. Some clones in this sample may be carry-over from other donors' samples.

This clonotype turned up a few times. A read error is possible here, since a much larger clone lies one base away. The chain carries TRBV7-8 and TRBJ2-1; 10 nucleotides line up with TRBD2. Germline V gives CDR1 SGHVS, CDR2 FQNEAQ. The CDR3 is 15 amino acids. The CDR3 here is CASSFIAGGGGEQLF. CDR3 in DNA: TGTGCCAGCAGCTTTATAGCGGGAGGAGGGGGTGAGCAGCTCTTC.

The V and J genes are TRBV15 and TRBJ1-6; maybe TRBD1 (6 bases). CDR3 length: 13 residues. The V end was cut by 3 bases, the J end by 10 bases, with 10 bases between. From germline, CDR1 is LNHNV and CDR2 YYDKDF (reference sequence). The CDR3 DNA sequence: TGTGCCACCAGCAGTAGGGGGGAATCACCCCTCCACTTT. Translating gives CATSSRGESPLHF.

There are many counts of this clonotype. The V and J genes are TRBV4-3 and TRBJ2-7; D might be TRBD1 (5 bases). The CDR3 loop spans 15 amino acids. Per the germline V gene, CDR1 is LGHNA and CDR2 is YSLEER. V was cut by 4 bases and J by 2 bases, with 15 bases left in between. As DNA, the CDR3 is TGCGCCAGCAGCCCCCCGGGTGCAGGGACCTACGAGCAGTACTTC. Its protein product is CASSPPGAGTYEQYF.

This clonotype appeared a single time. The CDR3 sequence: CATSSSSGRNEQFF. The CDR3 bases are TGTGCCACCAGCAGCTCTAGCGGGAGGAATGAGCAGTTCTTC. This chain uses TRBV15 with TRBJ2-1; 11 bases align to TRBD2. The CDR3 has 14 amino acids. The trim removed 3 bases at V and 7 bases at J, leaving 2 bases unmatched. Germline CDR1 is LNHNV and CDR2 is YYDKDF (reference sequence).

In its sample, this clonotype was seen many times. This chain links TRBV7-2 with TRBJ2-7; perhaps TRBD2 as D (7 bases). V lost 4 bases to trimming and J lost 2 bases, with 18 bases between them. The CDR3 extends over 16 amino acids. CDR1 and CDR2 from the germline V gene are SGHTA and FQGNSA. CDR3 bases: TGTGCCAGCAGCTCCCCGGGGGGCCTTAACCCCTACGAGCAGTACTTC. Its protein product is CASSSPGGLNPYEQYF. Using reference TRBV7-2 and TRBJ2-7 for the parts outside the CDR3, the full variable domain is GAGVSQSPSNKVTEKGKDVELRCDPISGHTALYWYRQSLGQGLEFLIYFQGNSAPDKSGLPSDRFSAERTGGSVSTLTIQRTQQEDSAVYLCASSSPGGLNPYEQYFGPGTRLTVT.

In this sample, this clonotype turned up many times. This chain joins TRBV7-2 and TRBJ2-5, with 7 bases fitting TRBD2. Losses at the gene ends were 5 bases for V and 4 bases for J; bases not matched to a gene: 16. Germline V gene data show CDR1 as SGHTA and CDR2 as FQGNSA. The CDR3 runs to 17 residues. Here the CDR3 reads CASSQRAGGSRGETQYF. For the CDR3, the DNA is TGTGCCAGCAGCCAGCGGGCGGGCGGGAGTAGGGGAGAGACCCAGTACTTC. The whole variable domain, remainder taken from reference TRBV7-2 and TRBJ2-5, is GAGVSQSPSNKVTEKGKDVELRCDPISGHTALYWYRQSLGQGLEFLIYFQGNSAPDKSGLPSDRFSAERTGGSVSTLTIQRTQQEDSAVYLCASSQRAGGSRGETQYFGPGTRLLVL.

This clonotype appeared many times. The chain links TRBV6-1 to TRBJ1-2; possibly TRBD1 for D (6 bases). Germline V CDR1 and CDR2: MNHNS, SASEGT. This CDR3 comprises 14 residues. V shed 6 bases and J shed 4 bases, with 15 bases lying between them. The CDR3 here is CASSLRGASYGYTF. Written as DNA, the CDR3 is TGTGCCAGCAGCCTCAGGGGCGCCAGCTATGGCTACACCTTC.

Worth noting for this clonotype: A read error is possible here, since a much larger clone lies one base away. J is TRBJ2-1 and V is TRBV7-9, with 16 bases that match TRBD2. Per germline, CDR1 SEHNR and CDR2 FQNEAQ (reference sequence). V gave up 5 bases and J gave up 0 bases; unmatched junction bases: 7. The CDR3 is made up of 19 amino acids. The CDR3: CASSQGLAGGRSSYNEQFF. The DNA of the CDR3 is TGTGCCAGCAGCCAGGGACTAGCGGGAGGGCGTAGCTCCTACAATGAGCAGTTCTTC.

This clonotype showed up many times. The chain couples TRBV5-1 to TRBJ1-2; unclear D gene. The V gene's germline CDR1 is SGHRS and CDR2 YFSETQ. The CDR3 sequence is 14 residues long. V gave up 4 bases and J gave up 7 bases, with 17 bases separating them. The CDR3 sequence is CASSASRDLSGYTF. The CDR3 bases are TGCGCCAGCAGCGCCTCTCGGGATTTGAGTGGCTACACCTTC.

This clonotype was observed a handful of times. The chain employs TRBV11-1 and TRBJ2-1, with 8 bases identical to TRBD2. The CDR3 has 16 residues. Germline V gene sequence: CDR1 SGHAT, CDR2 FQDESV (reference sequence). J gave up 7 bases and V 2 bases, and 10 bases lay outside the gene matches. The CDR3 DNA is TGTGCCAGCAGCTTACTGCGGGAGGCCCAGGGGAATGAGCAGTTCTTC. It encodes CASSLLREAQGNEQFF. Full variable domain (remainder filled in from reference TRBV11-1 and TRBJ2-1): EAEVAQSPRYKITEKSQAVAFWCDPISGHATLYWYRQILGQGPELLVQFQDESVVDDSQLPKDRFSAERLKGVDSTLKIQPAELGDSAMYLCASSLLREAQGNEQFFGPGTRLTVL.

The rearrangement joins TRBV20-1 to TRBJ2-5; D might be TRBD2 (5 bases). The CDR3 is made up of 16 amino acids. The V end lost 3 bases, the J end lost 5 bases, and 22 bases lay between the germline ends. Per the germline V gene, CDR1 is DFQATT and CDR2 is SNEGSKA (reference sequence). CDR3 sequence (DNA): TGCAGTGCTAGGATACAACCCCGGCGAGGGCGGGAGACCCAGTACTTC. As protein: CSARIQPRRGRETQYF.

As for this clonotype: This may stem from a read error, because a much larger clone lies one nucleotide away. The chain links TRBV6-6 to TRBJ2-1, with D unresolved. The germline V and J ends were trimmed by 6 bases and 6 bases, with 18 bases remaining between them. The CDR3 runs to 15 residues. Germline CDR1 is MNHNY and CDR2 is SVGAGI (reference sequence). As DNA, the CDR3 is TGTGCCAGCAGCCTACACCAGACTGACCCCAATGAGCAGTTCTTC. Protein sequence: CASSLHQTDPNEQFF.

The table lists this clonotype with many counts. CDR3 loop: CASSPRQGDTGELFF. The DNA for the CDR3 is TGTGCCAGCTCACCACGACAGGGGGATACCGGGGAGCTGTTTTTT. This sequence joins TRBV18 and TRBJ2-2; 9 bases align to TRBD1. V was clipped by 1 base and J by 5 bases; unmatched bases: 2. Germline CDR1 reads KGHSH; CDR2 reads LQKENI. The CDR3 extends over 15 amino acids.

This clonotype was counted at least ten times. This chain links TRBV19 with TRBJ1-5; possibly TRBD1 for D (6 bases). The germline gives CDR1 LNHDA, CDR2 SQIVND (reference sequence). This CDR3 region has 15 residues. V was cut by 6 bases and J by 5 bases, with 17 bases left in between. CDR3 loop: CASRRSAGVDQPQHF. DNA of the CDR3: TGTGCCAGTAGGCGGAGCGCAGGGGTCGATCAGCCCCAGCATTTT. Looking up the rest from reference TRBV19 and TRBJ1-5 gives the full variable domain: DGGITQSPKYLFRKEGQNVTLSCEQNLNHDAMYWYRQDPGQGLRLIYYSQIVNDFQKGDIAEGYSVSREKKESFPLTVTSAQKNPTAFYLCASRRSAGVDQPQHFGDGTRLSIL.

This chain uses TRBV10-3 with TRBJ1-5; tentative D call: TRBD1 (6 bases). The ends were cut back, 6 bases at V and 5 bases at J, with 11 bases in the middle. Per germline, CDR1 ENHRY and CDR2 SYGVKD. This CDR3 comprises 13 residues. The DNA for the CDR3 is TGTGCCATCAGCCCGGACAGATATCAGCCCCAGCATTTT. As protein: CAISPDRYQPQHF.